Sequencing of this T cell receptor beta chain was carried out in a study of blood T cell repertoires in COVID-19. Overall study: The samples span acute and convalescent COVID-19 from the United States, Italy and Spain. In each case, the material was cDNA or gDNA derived from T cells, B-cell-depleted T cells, or PBMCs.

In the original workflow: By means of reference gene primer amplification, nucleated cell counts were estimated. Repertoires were generated with immunoSEQ multiplex PCR, while TCRdb's copy carries only in-frame clones and drops some. From that table come the V and J calls and clone size; the DNA was used to work out D and trimming. Among 400,000 to 500,000 clones listed, 86% were seen once. The V end lost 5 bases, the J end lost 6 bases, and 13 bases lay between the germline ends. This CDR3 is built from 13 residues. Germline V lookup: CDR1 MNHEY, CDR2 SMNVEV (reference sequence). This clone was seen a few times.

Input material: peripheral blood. This sequence was found in a woman aged 30 to 39 with active or convalescent COVID-19. The chain recombines TRBV27 with TRBJ1-2; weak D call: TRBD1 (6 bases). The CDR3 is CASSPRQADGYTF. In DNA, the CDR3 is TGTGCCAGCAGTCCAAGACAGGCAGATGGCTACACCTTC.